The subject of this entry is one T cell receptor beta chain. Its antigen is undetermined. The data belong to a study of cytomegalovirus exposure and HLA in healthy donors. Broader study findings: Later, an analysis found that common viral pathogens appeared to be linked with several of the most significant clusters. With later analysis, a missense DCLRE1C variant became linked to TCR beta V- and J-gene trimming. Association with HLA alleles at 0.05 false discovery rate was found for 17,000 or so TCR beta sequences in a later analysis.

The CDR3 is 12 amino acids. CDR1 is MNHEY, CDR2 SMNVEV, per germline (reference sequence). Between the trimmed V and J ends, which lost 3 bases and 6 bases, there was a span of 9 bases. PCR involved 60 Vbeta and 13 Jbeta primers. This table comes from immunoSEQ multiplex PCR, and its TCRdb copy is limited to in-frame clones, with some not included. Here the sample spans around 130,000 clones, about four fifths being singletons. The clonotype originates from a woman aged 40-49 years in good health and CMV-seronegative. The sequencing sample was made of PBMCs. This sequence joins TRBV27 and TRBJ2-7; D is ambiguous. CDR3 nucleotide sequence: TGTGCCAGCAGTTTTTTCAGGTTCGAGCAGTACTTC. It codes for CASSFFRFEQYF.